These 24 T cell receptor beta chains were all obtained from the same sample, sequenced in a study of blood T cell repertoires in COVID-19. The assay was immunoSEQ multiplex PCR, and TCRdb's table has in-frame clones only and misses some. The sample lists fewer than 60,000 clones; about 87% were seen once. Sample: peripheral blood. Receptors originate from a woman in her fifties or sixties with COVID-19, enrolled during active disease.

V is TRBV4-1 and J is TRBJ1-3; possible D gene TRBD1, 5 bases. Germline CDR1 MGHRA, CDR2 YSYEKL. V gave up 2 bases and J gave up 0 bases, with 14 bases separating them. The CDR3 consists of 17 residues. CDR3: CASSQRGRANSGNTIYF. The DNA of the CDR3 is TGCGCCAGCAGCCAAAGAGGCAGGGCCAACTCTGGAAACACCATATATTTT.

The gene calls are TRBV11-2 and TRBJ1-4, with 8 bases identical to TRBD1. Germline CDR1 SGHAT, CDR2 FQNNGV. The V segment lost 4 bases and the J segment 7 bases; nucleotides outside the gene matches: 8. The CDR3 length is 15 residues. CDR3 DNA sequence: TGTGCCAGCAGCTCCACAGGGGGTTCCCTTGAAAAACTGTTTTTT. It encodes CASSSTGGSLEKLFF.

The sample holds one count of this clone. This chain uses TRBV7-9 with TRBJ2-7; possible D gene TRBD2, 5 bases. Germline V CDR1 and CDR2: SEHNR, FQNEAQ (reference sequence). V dropped 11 bases and J dropped 6 bases, with 20 bases sitting between them. CDR3 size: 13 residues. The chain's CDR3 is CALSGERLGEQYF. The DNA for the CDR3 is TGTGCCCTAAGTGGGGAGAGATTGGGCGAGCAGTACTTC.

This chain joins TRBV28 and TRBJ2-1; the match to TRBD2 covers 8 bases. V was pared by 5 bases and J by 3 bases, with 3 bases of the junction left unmatched. Looked up from germline, CDR1 is MDHEN and CDR2 is SYDVKM. The CDR3 extends over 14 amino acids. The CDR3 DNA follows: TGTGCCAGCAGTCCGGGACTAGTCTACAATGAGCAGTTCTTC. Protein: CASSPGLVYNEQFF.

CDR3 in DNA: TGTGCCACGAACTCCGGGATCTTACAAGAGACCCAGTACTTC. Its protein is CATNSGILQETQYF. V gene TRBV10-3 combines with J gene TRBJ2-5, with D perhaps matching TRBD2 (5 bases). Trimming removed 10 bases from V and 2 bases from J, with 17 bases in between. CDR1 is ENHRY, CDR2 SYGVKD, per germline. The CDR3 runs 14 residues.

The chain carries TRBV2 and TRBJ1-4, with D unresolved. The CDR3 is 15 residues long. The germline V and J ends were trimmed by 2 bases and 0 bases, with 7 bases remaining between them. Germline CDR1 and CDR2: SNHLY and FYNNEI. DNA of the CDR3: TGTGCCAGCAGTGAAAGGAGAGCAACTAATGAAAAACTGTTTTTT. This codes for CASSERRATNEKLFF.

The V and J genes are TRBV21-1 and TRBJ1-5. TRBV21-1 is a pseudogene. The CDR3 has 16 residues. The CDR3 protein is CASSKASPGLGQPQHF. CDR3 bases: TGTGCCAGCAGCAAAGCGTCACCGGGATTAGGGCAGCCCCAGCATTTT.

V gene TRBV2 combines with J gene TRBJ2-1; weak D call: TRBD1 (6 bases). This CDR3 region has 14 residues. Germline V CDR1 and CDR2: SNHLY, FYNNEI. The V end lost 7 bases, the J end lost 3 bases, and 13 bases lay between the germline ends. The CDR3 DNA sequence: TGTGCCAGCACATGGACGGACAGCTACAATGAGCAGTTCTTC. It specifies CASTWTDSYNEQFF.

The chain joins TRBV7-9 to TRBJ1-5; no clear D. The CDR3 consists of 14 residues. The germline CDR1 and CDR2 sequences are SEHNR and FQNEAQ (reference sequence). Trimming removed 1 base at V and 6 bases at J, with 10 bases between. Here the CDR3 DNA reads TGTGCCAGCAGCTTAGGGAACCCTAGTCAGCCCCAGCATTTT. Translating gives CASSLGNPSQPQHF.

The rearrangement joins TRBV5-1 to TRBJ2-1, with 7 nucleotides matching TRBD1. The V and J ends lost 2 bases and 0 bases, in that order; junction bases with no gene match: 14. Germline lookup yields CDR1 SGHRS and CDR2 YFSETQ. The CDR3 spans 19 residues. For the CDR3, the DNA is TGCGCCAGCAGCTTCGGTCTTTTGCATCGGGACAGCTCCTACAATGAGCAGTTCTTC. Protein product: CASSFGLLHRDSSYNEQFF.

The gene calls are TRBV28 and TRBJ2-1; 11 positions match TRBD2. With V trimmed by 5 bases and J by 6 bases, 6 bases remained unmatched. CDR1 is MDHEN, CDR2 SYDVKM, per germline. The CDR3 covers 15 residues. Written as DNA, the CDR3 is TGTGCCAGCAGTCAACTAGCGGGAGTCGGCAATGAGCAGTTCTTC. It encodes CASSQLAGVGNEQFF.

The genes are TRBV28 and TRBJ1-3; 7 bases line up with TRBD1. V trimming: 5 bases; J trimming: 8 bases; junction bases outside the gene matches: 9. CDR1 MDHEN and CDR2 SYDVKM come from the germline V gene. This CDR3 is built from 14 residues. The CDR3 nucleotides are TGTGCCAGCAGTCAAACAGGGGAGGAGGACACCATATATTTT. It is translated as CASSQTGEEDTIYF.

The chain recombines TRBV30 with TRBJ2-7; 10 bases align to TRBD2. The CDR3 totals 14 residues. Losses at the gene ends were 0 bases for V and 6 bases for J; bases not matched to a gene: 5. Germline-derived CDR1 and CDR2 are GTSNPN and SVGIG (reference sequence). DNA for the CDR3: TGTGCCTGGAGTGTATCGGGACTAGCGCCCGAGCAGTACTTC. This encodes CAWSVSGLAPEQYF.

The chain carries TRBV28 and TRBJ2-2; 10 bases agree with TRBD1. With 6 bases clipped from V and 6 bases from J, the junction kept 4 bases outside the gene matches. Germline loops: CDR1 MDHEN, CDR2 SYDVKM. The CDR3 extends over 14 amino acids. The CDR3, as DNA: TGTGCCAGCAGGCCGACAGGGGGCCCCGGGGAGCTGTTTTTT. It codes for CASRPTGGPGELFF.

CDR3 DNA: TGTGCCAGCTCACTCCGGACAGGGAACACCGGGGAGCTGTTTTTT. Its protein product is CASSLRTGNTGELFF. The gene calls are TRBV18 and TRBJ2-2, with 7 nucleotides matching TRBD1. The length of the CDR3 is 15 residues. Looked up from germline, CDR1 is KGHSH and CDR2 is LQKENI. Trimming at V came to 4 bases and at J to 1 base, leaving 3 bases not matched to a gene.

The chain carries TRBV27 and TRBJ2-3, with 9 bases matching TRBD2. The germline CDR1 and CDR2 sequences are MNHEY and SMNVEV (reference sequence). With V trimmed by 9 bases and J by 10 bases, 14 bases remained unmatched. This CDR3 has 14 amino acids. The CDR3, as DNA: TGTGCCAGTAAGTCCCCCTCTAGCGGGATGGCGCAGTATTTT. Translated, it gives CASKSPSSGMAQYF.

This clone appeared a single time. The chain combines TRBV18 with TRBJ2-5; D might be TRBD1 (5 bases). Trimming stripped 2 bases from V and 5 bases from J, with 15 bases between. CDR3 length equals 15 residues. CDR1 and CDR2 from the germline V gene are KGHSH and LQKENI. CDR3 DNA sequence: TGTGCCAGCTCACCAGGACAACCCGGAATGGAGACCCAGTACTTC. Its translation is CASSPGQPGMETQYF. Together with reference TRBV18 and TRBJ2-5, the CDR3 gives the full variable domain: NAGVMQNPRHLVRRRGQEARLRCSPMKGHSHVYWYRQLPEEGLKFMVYLQKENIIDESGMPKERFSAEFPKEGPSILRIQQVVRGDSAAYFCASSPGQPGMETQYFGPGTRLLVL.

The chain carries TRBV27 and TRBJ2-1; D perhaps matches TRBD2 (6 bases). Germline loops: CDR1 MNHEY, CDR2 SMNVEV (reference sequence). This CDR3 is built from 15 residues. V was clipped by 5 bases and J by 2 bases, with 13 bases between them. Here the CDR3 reads CASSETGVPYNEQFF. In nucleotides, the CDR3 is TGTGCCAGCAGTGAGACGGGGGTGCCCTACAATGAGCAGTTCTTC.

The chain joins TRBV29-1 to TRBJ1-1; 8 nucleotides match TRBD1. The junction had 8 bases not matched to a gene; V was cut back by 2 bases and J by 0 bases. In germline, CDR1 is SQVTM, CDR2 ANQGSEA. The CDR3 sequence is 16 residues long. This CDR3 is CSVESRGRRVNTEAFF. CDR3 bases: TGCAGCGTTGAATCCAGGGGGCGGCGAGTGAACACTGAAGCTTTCTTT.

This clone was seen a few times. This chain links TRBV28 with TRBJ1-1, with 9 nucleotides matching TRBD1. Trimming removed 6 bases from V and 4 bases from J; junction bases left unmatched: 6. The CDR3 has 14 amino acids. Germline CDR1 reads MDHEN; CDR2 reads SYDVKM. CDR3 bases: TGTGCCAGCAGCAGACAGGGGGGTGGCACTGAAGCTTTCTTT. It codes for CASSRQGGGTEAFF.

This chain links TRBV27 with TRBJ2-2; 12 nucleotides line up with TRBD1. Germline CDR1 MNHEY, CDR2 SMNVEV (reference sequence). Unmatched junction bases numbered 8, after V lost 6 bases and J lost 6 bases. CDR3 length: 16 amino acids. Written as DNA, the CDR3 is TGTGCCAGCAGACCGCCCGGGACAGGGGGCTCCGGGGAGCTGTTTTTT. This codes for CASRPPGTGGSGELFF.

This chain uses TRBV29-1 with TRBJ2-1, with 14 positions matching TRBD2. With 6 bases clipped from V and 9 bases from J, the junction kept 4 bases outside the gene matches. Germline V CDR1 and CDR2: SQVTM, ANQGSEA. CDR3 length equals 13 residues. The CDR3 protein is CSVGLAGGFEQFF. The CDR3 nucleotides are TGCAGCGTAGGACTAGCGGGAGGATTTGAGCAGTTCTTC.

The chain has TRBV9 and TRBJ2-7, with D perhaps TRBD2 (6 bases). Trimming took 0 bases from V and 2 from J, leaving 9 bases between them. This CDR3 comprises 14 residues. Looked up from germline, CDR1 is SGDLS and CDR2 is YYNGEE. The chain's CDR3 is CASSVGPSAYEQYF. The CDR3 nucleotides read TGTGCCAGCAGCGTAGGTCCTAGCGCCTACGAGCAGTACTTC.

Points on this clone: The germline gene is not matched at one end of the junction; a read error may be the cause. CDR3 sequence: CASSILTGGPGETQYF. The DNA of the CDR3 is TGTGCTAGCAGCATTCTCACGGGAGGGCCGGGAGAGACCCAGTACTTC. The chain uses TRBV7-7 and TRBJ2-5; 8 bases align to TRBD2. This CDR3 is 16 amino acids long. Germline CDR1 SSHAT, CDR2 FNYEAQ (reference sequence).